This entry concerns a single T cell receptor (beta chain). Antigen unknown. The germline V gene has CDR1 DFQATT and CDR2 SNEGSKA (reference sequence). Losses at the gene ends were 0 bases for V and 6 bases for J; bases not matched to a gene: 7. This CDR3 has 15 amino acids. This entry belongs to a study of vaccination and CD4 T cells after COVID-19. In the study overall: Nasal swab PCR detected SARS-CoV-2 in convalescent patients, who comprised several mild cases and one severe case.

At the Johns Hopkins FTIC core, DNA taken from cultured CD4+ T cells was sequenced by way of the Oncomine TCR Beta short-read assay. MiXCR, run by TCRdb on the PCR reads, gives a single entry per CDR3 protein. The profile shows 20,000 or so distinct CDR3 sequences, approximately 50% of them singletons. Treatment meaning: approximately 10-day PBMC culture with coronavirus spike peptide pools or control peptides (ViraFEST assay). It was with 9 to 10 IU/ml IL-2 and around 9.3 ug/ml peptide pools that 1.5 million to 2 million PBMCs per well were cultured. The specimen comprised CD4+ T cells from blood, cultured in vitro, sampled before SARS-CoV-2 vaccination. This TCR was recovered from a human donor who had recovered from COVID-19. The chain joins TRBV20-1 to TRBJ1-3, with 8 bases matching TRBD1. CDR3 in DNA: TGCAGTGCTAGAGATCGTCGGACAGGGCAAAACACCATATATTTT. Translating gives CSARDRRTGQNTIYF.